Presented here are 28 T cell receptor beta chains from one specimen sequenced in a study of OX40 agonist ivuxolimab in advanced cancers. Profiling relied on immunoSEQ multiplex PCR, and the TCRdb table lists in-frame clones only, not all of them. The sample carries about 69,000 clones, under 90% recorded once. The sequences come from CD4+ or CD8+ T cells sorted from blood, collected in a trial of the OX40 agonist ivuxolimab. The receptors were sampled from an adult with an advanced solid tumor such as melanoma, head and neck, liver or kidney cancer.

The CDR3 here is CASSKAGVNTGELFF. CDR3 bases: TGCGCCAGCAGTAAAGCGGGAGTGAACACCGGGGAGCTGTTTTTT. V is TRBV4-1 and J is TRBJ2-2; TRBD2 matches at 8 bases. V lost 6 bases, J lost 1 base, and 4 bases stayed unmatched. The germline V gene has CDR1 MGHRA and CDR2 YSYEKL. CDR3 length: 15 amino acids.

The chain uses TRBV5-1 and TRBJ2-2, with TRBD2 as a possible D gene (6 bases). The ends were cut back, 0 bases at V and 4 bases at J, with 13 bases in the middle. The CDR3 has 16 amino acids. The germline V gene has CDR1 SGHRS and CDR2 YFSETQ. The CDR3 nucleotides read TGCGCCAGCAGCTTGGCAGCGGGCGCTGGCACCGGGGAGCTGTTTTTT. Translated: CASSLAAGAGTGELFF.

The chain carries TRBV2 and TRBJ2-1, with D possibly TRBD1 on 6 matching bases. Trimming stripped 7 bases from V and 6 bases from J, with 13 bases between. The CDR3 extends over 13 amino acids. CDR1 and CDR2 (germline): SNHLY, FYNNEI. In DNA, the CDR3 is TGTGCCAGCACCGAAGACAGGATCAATGAGCAGTTCTTC. It codes for CASTEDRINEQFF.

The CDR3 DNA follows: TGCGCCAGCAGCCAAGAGGGGGACAGGGTTGGCTACACCTTC. Protein: CASSQEGDRVGYTF. The chain carries TRBV4-1 and TRBJ1-2, with 9 bases fitting TRBD1. Germline CDR1 is MGHRA and CDR2 is YSYEKL. The CDR3 is 14 residues long. J was trimmed by 7 bases and V by 0 bases; bases with no gene match: 3.

This clone was observed a single time. This CDR3 reads CASGPGTVVEQFF. CDR3 DNA sequence: TGTGCTAGTGGCCCGGGGACAGTAGTTGAGCAGTTCTTC. The chain joins TRBV12-5 to TRBJ2-1; 7 positions match TRBD1. CDR3 length equals 13 residues. With V trimmed by 6 bases and J by 9 bases, 8 bases remained unmatched. Germline lookup yields CDR1 LGHNT and CDR2 FRNRAP.

This chain connects TRBV7-2 to TRBJ2-7, with TRBD2 identical over 9 bases. V lost 0 bases and J lost 9; bases outside the gene matches: 6. Germline assignment: CDR1 SGHTA and CDR2 FQGNSA. The CDR3 loop spans 14 amino acids. For the CDR3, the DNA is TGTGCCAGCAGCTTAGCGCTGAGGACTAGCGCGCAGTACTTC. It yields the protein CASSLALRTSAQYF.

Concerning this clone itself: Other DNA sequences within the sample encode an identical CDR3. The chain employs TRBV28 and TRBJ1-5, with D perhaps matching TRBD1 (5 bases). In germline, CDR1 is MDHEN, CDR2 SYDVKM. This CDR3 spans 16 amino acids. V lost 5 bases to trimming and J lost 2 bases, with 16 bases between them. CDR3 loop: CASSPLDRGGNQPQHF. The CDR3 region has the DNA TGTGCCAGCAGTCCCCTTGACAGAGGTGGCAATCAGCCCCAGCATTTT.

A single count supports this clone. V is TRBV7-2 and J is TRBJ2-3; D remains ambiguous. The CDR3 is 12 residues long. With 3 bases removed from V and 2 bases from J, the gap between germline ends came to 3 bases. The V gene's germline CDR1 is SGHTA and CDR2 FQGNSA. The CDR3 region is CASSFDTDTQYF. The DNA for the CDR3 is TGTGCCAGCAGCTTCGACACAGATACGCAGTATTTT.

The CDR3 loop is CASSQVPGQGIGTNEKLFF. In DNA form, the CDR3 reads TGCGCCAGCAGCCAAGTCCCGGGACAGGGGATAGGGACTAATGAAAAACTGTTTTTT. The chain is built from TRBV4-1 and TRBJ1-4; 10 bases are shared with TRBD1. This CDR3 is built from 19 residues. Germline assignment: CDR1 MGHRA and CDR2 YSYEKL. Trimming took 1 base from V and 2 from J; bases not matched to a gene: 10.

This clone was detected many times. The rearrangement uses TRBV5-1 and TRBJ2-2; 9 positions agree with TRBD1. Unmatched junction bases numbered 8, after V lost 4 bases and J lost 4 bases. The CDR3 runs 16 residues. The germline gives CDR1 SGHRS, CDR2 YFSETQ. The CDR3: CASSPPGQGLTGELFF. CDR3 nucleotide sequence: TGCGCCAGCAGCCCCCCGGGACAGGGCCTCACCGGGGAGCTGTTTTTT.

This clone was seen more than once but under ten times. The V call is TRBV5-1, the J call TRBJ1-1; perhaps TRBD1 as D (6 bases). Germline CDR1 SGHRS, CDR2 YFSETQ. V was cut by 4 bases and J by 3 bases, with 10 bases left in between. This CDR3 contains 13 residues. CDR3 in amino acids: CASSPRTDTEAFF. The CDR3 coding sequence is TGCGCCAGCAGCCCCAGGACAGACACTGAAGCTTTCTTT.

This rearrangement joins TRBV6-1 to TRBJ2-1, with TRBD2 matching 12 bases. Trimming cost V 6 bases and J 7 bases; bases outside gene matches: 7. Germline V lookup: CDR1 MNHNS, CDR2 SASEGT. The CDR3 has 15 amino acids. CDR3 protein: CASRVLAGGSNEQFF. The CDR3 nucleotides are TGTGCCAGCAGGGTTCTAGCGGGGGGGAGTAATGAGCAGTTCTTC.

The V gene is TRBV30, the J gene TRBJ2-7, with 8 bases lining up with TRBD2. The junction had 3 bases not matched to a gene; V was cut back by 5 bases and J by 3 bases. This CDR3 is built from 12 residues. Germline V lookup: CDR1 GTSNPN, CDR2 SVGIG (reference sequence). The CDR3 sequence: CAWGTSNYEQYF. The CDR3 DNA sequence: TGTGCCTGGGGGACTAGTAACTACGAGCAGTACTTC.

CDR3 loop: CASSPGGFHTGELFF. Written as DNA, the CDR3 is TGTGCCAGCAGCCCAGGGGGCTTTCACACCGGGGAGCTGTTTTTT. This chain uses TRBV7-2 with TRBJ2-2; 8 nucleotides match TRBD1. This CDR3 is 15 amino acids long. V lost 5 bases to trimming and J lost 3 bases; unmatched junction nucleotides: 5. Germline CDR1 reads SGHTA; CDR2 reads FQGNSA.

The chain uses TRBV29-1 and TRBJ1-5; D gene uncertain. Germline assignment: CDR1 SQVTM and CDR2 ANQGSEA. Trimming removed 2 bases from V and 7 bases from J, with 6 bases in between. This CDR3 has 11 amino acids. Here the CDR3 DNA reads TGCAGCGTTGAACCGGGCCAGCCCCAGCATTTT. Amino acid sequence: CSVEPGQPQHF.

This clone was recorded once. The chain recombines TRBV10-3 with TRBJ2-3; TRBD2 is a possible D gene (7 bases). The V end was cut by 2 bases, the J end by 2 bases, with 14 bases between. This CDR3 is built from 16 residues. CDR1 and CDR2 (germline): ENHRY, SYGVKD. The DNA for the CDR3 is TGTGCCATCAGTGAGCGGAGGGGGGGGACCACAGATACGCAGTATTTT. Translated: CAISERRGGTTDTQYF.

This chain links TRBV7-9 with TRBJ2-2, with D hard to call. V lost 5 bases and J 0 bases, leaving 10 bases between the germline ends. The germline V gene encodes CDR1 SEHNR and CDR2 FQNEAQ (reference sequence). This CDR3 comprises 15 residues. CDR3 nucleotides: TGTGCCAGCAGCCAAGGAATTGCGAACACCGGGGAGCTGTTTTTT. Protein: CASSQGIANTGELFF.

The chain has TRBV7-2 and TRBJ2-1; the D is unclear. The germline V gene has CDR1 SGHTA and CDR2 FQGNSA. This CDR3 is built from 12 residues. The ends were cut back, 1 base at V and 8 bases at J, with 6 bases in the middle. The CDR3 loop is CASSLEWHEQFF. CDR3 nucleotides: TGTGCCAGCAGCTTAGAGTGGCATGAGCAGTTCTTC.

The chain uses TRBV14 and TRBJ2-7; 11 nucleotides align to TRBD1. The CDR3 has 12 residues. Germline CDR1 reads SGHDN; CDR2 reads FVKESK. V trimming: 10 bases; J trimming: 3 bases; junction bases outside the gene matches: 2. CDR3 sequence reads: CATGTGGYEQYF. The CDR3 region has the DNA TGTGCCACCGGGACAGGGGGCTACGAGCAGTACTTC.

The chain joins TRBV29-1 to TRBJ1-2; 11 bases match TRBD1. There are 14 residues in the CDR3. V lost 6 bases, J lost 4 bases, and 7 bases stayed unmatched. Germline CDR1 reads SQVTM; CDR2 reads ANQGSEA. CDR3 sequence: CSVGPGTGGYGYTF. As DNA, the CDR3 is TGCAGCGTGGGCCCCGGGACAGGGGGCTATGGCTACACCTTC.

V gene TRBV5-1 combines with J gene TRBJ2-1, with 10 bases that match TRBD2. This CDR3 has 15 residues. Trimming took 4 bases from V and 2 from J; bases not matched to a gene: 3. Germline CDR1 is SGHRS and CDR2 is YFSETQ. The chain's CDR3 is CASSLSGRPYNEQFF. CDR3 coding DNA: TGCGCCAGCAGCCTTAGCGGGAGGCCCTACAATGAGCAGTTCTTC.

This sequence joins TRBV6-1 and TRBJ2-3; possibly TRBD2 for D (5 bases). Deletions cut 6 bases from V and 4 bases from J, with 14 bases between. CDR3 length: 14 residues. CDR1 and CDR2 from the germline V gene are MNHNS and SASEGT. Here the CDR3 DNA reads TGTGCCAGCAGGCCCGTCGGGATCGCAGATACGCAGTATTTT. It codes for CASRPVGIADTQYF.

This chain uses TRBV7-9 with TRBJ1-2; 10 bases map to TRBD1. The germline V gene encodes CDR1 SEHNR and CDR2 FQNEAQ (reference sequence). The CDR3 loop spans 16 amino acids. V shed 5 bases, J shed 4 bases, and the junction held 10 bases outside the gene matches. The CDR3 sequence: CASSPAGTGVSYGYTF. In nucleotides, the CDR3 is TGTGCCAGCAGCCCGGCCGGGACAGGGGTTAGCTATGGCTACACCTTC.

As concerns this clone: The junction departs from germline at one end; a sequencing error may be responsible. The chain uses TRBV19 and TRBJ2-7; TRBD1 or TRBD2 may be the D gene (5 bases each). The germline gives CDR1 LNHDA, CDR2 SQIVND (reference sequence). CDR3 length: 13 residues. Here the CDR3 reads CASTPGPGYEQCF. CDR3 nucleotides: TGTGCCAGTACCCCGGGGCCAGGCTACGAGCAGTGCTTC.

V is TRBV27 and J is TRBJ1-6, with D unresolved. Between the trimmed V and J ends, which lost 5 bases and 8 bases, there was a span of 10 bases. CDR1 is MNHEY and CDR2 is SMNVEV in the germline V gene (reference sequence). The CDR3 length is 13 residues. CDR3 bases: TGTGCCAGCAGTCGTAGACTGGATTCACCCCTCCACTTT. It is translated as CASSRRLDSPLHF.

This chain connects TRBV6-5 to TRBJ2-1, with 8 positions matching TRBD2. CDR3 length: 15 amino acids. After removal of 0 bases from V and 4 bases from J, the junction contained 2 bases not matched to a gene. CDR1 and CDR2 (germline): MNHEY, SVGAGI. The CDR3 DNA reads as TGTGCCAGCAGTTACTCGCGGGGGGATTACAATGAGCAGTTCTTC. Translation: CASSYSRGDYNEQFF.

This clone was seen a single time. This sequence joins TRBV7-3 and TRBJ2-1; 8 positions agree with TRBD2. Unmatched junction bases numbered 3, after V lost 4 bases and J lost 7 bases. Germline loops: CDR1 SGHTA, CDR2 FQGTGA. This CDR3 has 13 residues. As DNA, the CDR3 is TGTGCCAGCAGCTCGGGACTAGTTAATGAGCAGTTCTTC. Translating gives CASSSGLVNEQFF.

The chain couples TRBV5-1 to TRBJ2-7; tentative D call: TRBD1 (6 bases). Germline CDR1 reads SGHRS; CDR2 reads YFSETQ. Trimming removed 6 bases at V and 5 bases at J, with 18 bases between. The CDR3 sequence is 14 residues long. CDR3 bases: TGCGCCAGCAAGGTCCAAGCAGGGGCGGACGAGCAGTACTTC. This gives the protein CASKVQAGADEQYF.